These 13 T cell receptor beta chains originate from one sample sequenced in a study of cytomegalovirus exposure and HLA in healthy donors. It was with 60 Vbeta and 13 Jbeta primers that the PCR ran. Measured with immunoSEQ multiplex PCR; TCRdb has only the in-frame clones, and not every one. The table shows 90,000 to 120,000 clones, with roughly 77% occurring only once. The source material was PBMCs. The source is a woman aged 45-65 years in good health and CMV-seropositive.

This clone was counted between two and nine times. The chain recombines TRBV5-1 with TRBJ1-2; TRBD1 aligns across 9 bases. V lost 4 bases and J lost 7; bases outside the gene matches: 11. The CDR3 contains 15 residues. Germline CDR1 reads SGHRS; CDR2 reads YFSETQ. The CDR3 reads CASSPAGQGLFGYTF. The CDR3, as DNA: TGCGCCAGCAGCCCCGCGGGACAGGGCTTATTTGGCTACACCTTC.

CDR3 loop: CASSGQSNYGYTF. CDR3 DNA: TGTGCCAGCAGTGGACAGAGCAACTATGGCTACACCTTC. V usage is TRBV6-6 and J usage is TRBJ1-2; perhaps TRBD1 as D (6 bases). Germline V lookup: CDR1 MNHNY, CDR2 SVGAGI (reference sequence). The V end was cut by 5 bases, the J end by 2 bases, with 9 bases between. This CDR3 region has 13 residues.

CDR3 residues: CASSQGRGYYTEAFF. The CDR3 DNA follows: TGTGCCAGCAGCCAGGGAAGGGGGTATTACACTGAAGCTTTCTTT. J is TRBJ1-1 and V is TRBV14; weak D call: TRBD1 (6 bases). Germline V gene data show CDR1 as SGHDN and CDR2 as FVKESK. CDR3 length: 15 residues. The V gene lost 3 bases and the J gene lost 3 bases, with 14 bases spanning the gap.

V and J are TRBV5-3 and TRBJ1-2, with D possibly matching TRBD1 (6 bases). TRBV5-3 is assigned to the ORF class and has an uncertain function. V lost 3 bases and J lost 4, with 19 bases in between. The CDR3 totals 16 residues. In DNA form, the CDR3 reads TGTGCCAGAAGCTCCCTGAGGACAGAGTTCTTCTATGGCTACACCTTC. As protein: CARSSLRTEFFYGYTF.

The V call is TRBV5-4, the J call TRBJ2-2; 7 bases fit TRBD1. CDR1 SGHNT and CDR2 YYREEE come from the germline V gene (reference sequence). The CDR3 extends over 15 amino acids. The V segment lost 0 bases and the J segment 3 bases; nucleotides outside the gene matches: 2. CDR3 coding DNA: TGTGCCAGCAGCTTGGGGGACAGATACACCGGGGAGCTGTTTTTT. Translating gives CASSLGDRYTGELFF.

The genes are TRBV7-2 and TRBJ1-5; D gene uncertain. Between the trimmed V and J ends, which lost 5 bases and 0 bases, there was a span of 17 bases. There are 17 residues in the CDR3. Germline V gives CDR1 SGHTA, CDR2 FQGNSA. For the CDR3, the DNA is TGTGCCAGCAGCCTCCGGGGAGGCCCCAATAGCAATCAGCCCCAGCATTTT. Encoded protein: CASSLRGGPNSNQPQHF.

The CDR3 sequence is CASSLIGPGGAGGYTF. CDR3 coding DNA: TGTGCCAGCAGCCTTATTGGTCCAGGGGGCGCGGGTGGCTACACCTTC. This chain links TRBV27 with TRBJ1-2, with 8 bases lining up with TRBD1. The junction had 16 bases not matched to a gene; V was cut back by 6 bases and J by 7 bases. The CDR3 runs to 16 residues. CDR1 and CDR2 (germline): MNHEY, SMNVEV (reference sequence).

V and J are TRBV18 and TRBJ2-1, with 10 bases identical to TRBD2. V shed 2 bases, J shed 7 bases, and the junction held 2 bases outside the gene matches. Germline-derived CDR1 and CDR2 are KGHSH and LQKENI. This CDR3 is built from 14 residues. In nucleotides, the CDR3 is TGTGCCAGCTCACCAGCTAGCGGGGGTAATGAGCAGTTCTTC. It specifies CASSPASGGNEQFF.

This chain uses TRBV11-2 with TRBJ2-1; D gene uncertain. V was trimmed by 1 base and J by 2 bases, leaving 9 bases between them. Germline lookup yields CDR1 SGHAT and CDR2 FQNNGV. There are 15 residues in the CDR3. In DNA, the CDR3 is TGTGCCAGCAGCTTAGCCCGAGGAACCTACAATGAGCAGTTCTTC. This codes for CASSLARGTYNEQFF.

This clone turned up a few times. J is TRBJ2-1 and V is TRBV29-1, with 9 bases lining up with TRBD1. The CDR3 has 13 amino acids. Looked up from germline, CDR1 is SQVTM and CDR2 is ANQGSEA. The junction had 3 bases not matched to a gene; V was cut back by 0 bases and J by 9 bases. In nucleotides, the CDR3 is TGCAGCGTTGAAGATACAGGGGGCGTTGAGCAGTTCTTC. This codes for CSVEDTGGVEQFF.

The chain links TRBV5-6 to TRBJ1-5; D is possibly TRBD1 (6 bases). The CDR3 extends over 15 amino acids. Trimming left V 3 bases short and J 7 bases short, with 17 bases between. CDR1 and CDR2 (germline): SGHDT, YYEEEE. DNA for the CDR3: TGTGCCAGCAGCTCGGGGGGGCAGGGTGGGCAGCCCCAGCATTTT. Translation gives CASSSGGQGGQPQHF.

The J gene is TRBJ2-2, the V gene TRBV7-3, with a weak D call TRBD2 (6 bases). CDR1 is SGHTA and CDR2 is FQGTGA in the germline V gene. The germline V and J ends were trimmed by 7 bases and 6 bases, with 9 bases remaining between them. The CDR3 extends over 12 amino acids. The CDR3 region is CASTSGAGELFF. Here the CDR3 DNA reads TGTGCCAGCACCTCGGGAGCCGGGGAGCTGTTTTTT. Together with reference TRBV7-3 and TRBJ2-2, the CDR3 gives the full variable domain: GAGVSQTPSNKVTEKGKYVELRCDPISGHTALYWYRQSLGQGPEFLIYFQGTGAADDSGLPNDRFFAVRPEGSVSTLKIQRTERGDSAVYLCASTSGAGELFFGEGSRLTVL.

The genes are TRBV29-1 and TRBJ2-2, with 15 positions matching TRBD2. Per germline, CDR1 SQVTM and CDR2 ANQGSEA. Losses at the gene ends were 4 bases for V and 0 bases for J; bases not matched to a gene: 12. This CDR3 spans 20 amino acids. The CDR3 reads CSVVGGRTSGRVPNTGELFF. The CDR3 DNA reads as TGCAGCGTTGTGGGGGGCCGGACTAGCGGGAGGGTCCCGAACACCGGGGAGCTGTTTTTT.